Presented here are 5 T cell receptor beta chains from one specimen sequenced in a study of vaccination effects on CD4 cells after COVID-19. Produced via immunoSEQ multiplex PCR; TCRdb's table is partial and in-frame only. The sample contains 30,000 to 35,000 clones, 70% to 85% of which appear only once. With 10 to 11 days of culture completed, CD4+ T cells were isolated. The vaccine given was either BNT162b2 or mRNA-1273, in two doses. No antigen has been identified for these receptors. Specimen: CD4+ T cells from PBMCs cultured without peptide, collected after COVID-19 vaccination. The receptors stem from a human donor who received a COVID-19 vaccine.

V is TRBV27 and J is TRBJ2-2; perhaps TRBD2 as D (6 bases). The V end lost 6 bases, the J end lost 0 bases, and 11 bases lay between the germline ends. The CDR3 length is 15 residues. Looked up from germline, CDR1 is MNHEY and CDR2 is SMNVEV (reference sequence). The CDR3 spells CASRGGKTNTGELFF. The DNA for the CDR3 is TGTGCCAGCAGGGGGGGAAAGACGAACACCGGGGAGCTGTTTTTT.

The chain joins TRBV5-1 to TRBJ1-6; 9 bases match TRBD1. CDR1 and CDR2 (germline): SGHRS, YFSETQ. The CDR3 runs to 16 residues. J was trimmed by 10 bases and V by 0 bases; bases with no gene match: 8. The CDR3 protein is CASSLGFTGGESPLHF. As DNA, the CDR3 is TGCGCCAGCAGCTTGGGATTTACAGGGGGCGAATCACCCCTCCACTTT.

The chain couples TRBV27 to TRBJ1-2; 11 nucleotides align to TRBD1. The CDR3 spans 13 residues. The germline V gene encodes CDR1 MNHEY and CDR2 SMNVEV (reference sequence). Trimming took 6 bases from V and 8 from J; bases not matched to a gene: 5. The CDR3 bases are TGTGCCAGCAGCACCGGGACAGGGGGAGGCTACACCTTC. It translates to CASSTGTGGGYTF.

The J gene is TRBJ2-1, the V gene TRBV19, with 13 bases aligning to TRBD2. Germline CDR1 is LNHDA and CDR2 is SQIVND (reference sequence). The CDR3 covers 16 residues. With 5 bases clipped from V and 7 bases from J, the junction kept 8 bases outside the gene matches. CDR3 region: CASSPQTSGGFNEQFF. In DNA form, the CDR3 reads TGTGCCAGTAGTCCCCAGACTAGCGGGGGGTTTAATGAGCAGTTCTTC. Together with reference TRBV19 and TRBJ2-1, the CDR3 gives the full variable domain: DGGITQSPKYLFRKEGQNVTLSCEQNLNHDAMYWYRQDPGQGLRLIYYSQIVNDFQKGDIAEGYSVSREKKESFPLTVTSAQKNPTAFYLCASSPQTSGGFNEQFFGPGTRLTVL.

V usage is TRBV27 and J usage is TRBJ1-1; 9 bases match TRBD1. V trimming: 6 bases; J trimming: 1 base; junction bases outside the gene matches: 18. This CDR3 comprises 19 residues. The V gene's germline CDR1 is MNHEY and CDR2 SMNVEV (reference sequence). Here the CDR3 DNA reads TGTGCCAGCAGGCGTACAGGGGGCAGCTTGTCGGGGACGAACACTGAAGCTTTCTTT. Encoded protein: CASRRTGGSLSGTNTEAFF.